This T cell receptor (beta chain) was documented in a study of blood T cell repertoires in COVID-19. Original processing methods: The authors estimated nucleated cell counts from reference gene primer amplification. Profiled with immunoSEQ multiplex PCR; TCRdb holds only in-frame clones, not every one. The DNA gave D and trimming, while V, J and clone size come from that table. The data show over 250,000 clones, with around 90% seen just once and 9.5% to 13% held by the top ten. Germline CDR1 is MDHEN and CDR2 is SYDVKM. This CDR3 region has 9 residues. V was clipped by 9 bases and J by 8 bases, with 4 bases between them.

This TCR came from a woman aged 70-85 years with COVID-19, enrolled during active disease. The chain is built from TRBV28 and TRBJ2-2; D remains unclear. The sequencing sample was made of peripheral blood. The CDR3 is CAREGELFF. Here the CDR3 DNA reads TGTGCCAGGGAGGGGGAGCTGTTTTTT. The whole variable domain, remainder taken from reference TRBV28 and TRBJ2-2, is DVKVTQSSRYLVKRTGEKVFLECVQDMDHENMFWYRQDPGLGLRLIYFSYDVKMKEKGDIPEGYSVSREKKERFSLILESASTNQTSMYLCAREGELFFGEGSRLTVL.